The source of this T cell receptor beta chain is a study of CD8+CD57+ T cells in acquired aplastic anemia. The V and J ends lost 4 bases and 6 bases, in that order; junction bases with no gene match: 4. The CDR3 sequence is 13 residues long. Germline CDR1 and CDR2: GTSNPN and SVGIG (reference sequence). This clonotype showed up many times. It was genomic DNA that served as the template for profiling TCR beta VDJ and CDR3. TCRdb analysed the reads with MiXCR anew, one entry per CDR3 protein. The table records approximately 98,000 distinct CDR3 sequences, about half of them present only once. Sequenced input: sorted CD4+, CD8+, or CD8+CD57+ T cells (not recorded which) from PBMCs. This chain links TRBV30 with TRBJ1-5; TRBD1 matches 9 bases. This sequence originates from a human donor in good health, serving as a control. CDR3 protein: CAWTTGGSQPQHF. The CDR3 DNA sequence: TGTGCCTGGACGACAGGGGGTTCTCAGCCCCAGCATTTT. The full variable domain, rest sourced from reference TRBV30 and TRBJ1-5, is SQTIHQWPATLVQPVGSPLSLECTVEGTSNPNLYWYRQAAGRGLQLLFYSVGIGQISSEVPQNLSASRPQDRQFILSSKKLLLSDSGFYLCAWTTGGSQPQHFGDGTRLSIL.